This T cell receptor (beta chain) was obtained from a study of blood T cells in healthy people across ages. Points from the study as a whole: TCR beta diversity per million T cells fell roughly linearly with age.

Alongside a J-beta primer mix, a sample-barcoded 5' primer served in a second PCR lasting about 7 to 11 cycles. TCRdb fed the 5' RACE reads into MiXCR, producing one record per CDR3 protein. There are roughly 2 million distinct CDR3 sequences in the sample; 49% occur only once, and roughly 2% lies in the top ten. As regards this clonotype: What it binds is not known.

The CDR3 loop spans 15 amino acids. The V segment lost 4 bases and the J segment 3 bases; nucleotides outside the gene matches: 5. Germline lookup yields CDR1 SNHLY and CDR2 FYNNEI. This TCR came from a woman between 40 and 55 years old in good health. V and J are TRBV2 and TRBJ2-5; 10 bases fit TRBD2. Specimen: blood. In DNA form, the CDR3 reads TGTGCCAGCAGTGGAGCGGGGGGGCCAGAAGAGACCCAGTACTTC. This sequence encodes CASSGAGGPEETQYF.